The rows below give T cell receptor beta chains drawn from one sample of a study of blood T cell repertoires in COVID-19. TCRdb's copy holds only in-frame clones and misses some; the assay was immunoSEQ multiplex PCR. The table includes tens of thousands of clones, approximately 80% detected once. Sequencing was performed on peripheral blood. The source is a man aged 65 to 79 with COVID-19, enrolled during active disease. The CDR3 runs from the conserved cysteine through the conserved F or W. A D gene is named only where the DNA matches it firmly. Clone size is not always given. Where it is, it says once, few, many or a class for expanded clones.

J | size | D | V | length | CDR3 | DNA
TRBJ1-5 | NA | TRBD1 | TRBV19 | 15 | CASSNLQGAGQPQHF | TGTGCCAGTAGTAATTTACAGGGGGCAGGTCAGCCCCAGCATTTT
TRBJ2-7 | NA | NA | TRBV11-1 | 14 | CASSLAGQLYEQYF | TGTGCCAGCAGCTTAGCGGGACAACTCTACGAGCAGTACTTC
TRBJ1-5 | NA | TRBD1 | TRBV27 | 16 | CASSSGTGRRDQPQHF | TGTGCCAGCAGTTCCGGGACAGGGAGGAGGGATCAGCCCCAGCATTTT
TRBJ2-3 | few | NA | TRBV7-2 | 16 | CASSLWNGGYTDTQYF | TGTGCCAGCAGCTTATGGAACGGGGGTTACACAGATACGCAGTATTTT
TRBJ1-3 | NA | NA | TRBV2 | 16 | CASSELDSRSGNTIYF | TGTGCCAGCAGTGAATTGGACAGTCGATCTGGAAACACCATATATTTT
TRBJ1-5 | NA | NA | TRBV6-2/TRBV6-3 | 14 | CASSYPGTNQPQHF | TGTGCCAGCAGTTACCCCGGGACAAATCAGCCCCAGCATTTT
TRBJ1-3 | NA | NA | TRBV4-3 | 15 | CASSQSQGAGNTIYF | TGCGCCAGCAGCCAATCCCAGGGTGCTGGAAACACCATATATTTT
TRBJ1-6 | NA | NA | TRBV7-6 | 17 | CASSLAAGGRDNSPLHF | TGTGCCAGCAGCTTAGCGGCGGGGGGTAGAGATAATTCACCCCTCCACTTT
TRBJ2-1 | NA | TRBD2 | TRBV5-6 | 13 | CASTRVAGGEQFF | TGTGCCAGCACCCGAGTAGCGGGAGGTGAGCAGTTCTTC
TRBJ1-4 | NA | TRBD1 | TRBV5-5 | 15 | CASSFTGGFNEKLFF | TGTGCCAGCAGCTTTACAGGGGGCTTTAATGAAAAACTGTTTTTT
TRBJ2-5 | NA | TRBD1 | TRBV7-9 | 15 | CASSPTRTGRETQYF | TGTGCCAGCAGCCCGACACGGACAGGGAGAGAGACCCAGTACTTC
TRBJ1-1 | once | TRBD1 | TRBV29-1 | 14 | CSVDRGRLDTEAFF | TGCAGCGTTGACAGGGGGCGATTGGACACTGAAGCTTTCTTT
TRBJ1-2 | NA | TRBD1 | TRBV28 | 13 | CASTLTGGYGYTF | TGTGCCAGCACTTTGACAGGGGGCTATGGCTACACCTTC
TRBJ1-1 | NA | TRBD1 | TRBV10-3 | 12 | CATQGEVAEAFF | TGTGCCACCCAGGGGGAGGTCGCTGAAGCTTTCTTT
TRBJ1-5 | NA | TRBD1 | TRBV28 | 14 | CASSSGGVNQPQHF | TGTGCCAGCAGTTCAGGGGGCGTCAATCAGCCCCAGCATTTT
TRBJ2-7 | NA | NA | TRBV29-1 | 12 | CSVTDKTYEQYF | TGCAGCGTGACGGACAAAACCTACGAGCAGTACTTC
TRBJ2-1 | NA | NA | TRBV27 | 15 | CASSLKLSSYNEQFF | TGTGCCAGCAGTTTGAAGTTGAGCTCCTACAATGAGCAGTTCTTC